Listed below are T cell receptor beta chains from one sample, sequenced in a study of blood T cell repertoires in COVID-19. Sequencing was performed with immunoSEQ multiplex PCR; in TCRdb, only in-frame clones are kept and a portion is missing. The sample carries approximately 210,000 clones, roughly 80% recorded once. The sequencing sample was made of peripheral blood. The receptors stem from a woman of 80 years or more with COVID-19, enrolled during active disease. The CDR3 runs from the conserved cysteine through the conserved F or W. A D gene is named only where the DNA matches it firmly. The listing skips clone size in some rows; elsewhere it reads once, few, many or a size class.

NA	NA	TRBV18	TRBJ1-1	14	CASSPSEGNTEAFF	TGTGCCAGCTCACCCTCCGAGGGAAACACTGAAGCTTTCTTT
NA	NA	TRBV12-3/TRBV12-4	TRBJ2-3	12	CASSFSTDTQYF	TGTGCCAGCAGTTTTTCGACAGATACGCAGTATTTT
NA	NA	TRBV9	TRBJ2-1	16	CASSTWAASSYNEQFF	TGTGCCAGCAGCACCTGGGCCGCGAGCTCCTACAATGAGCAGTTCTTC
NA	NA	TRBV5-1	TRBJ2-1	15	CASSADPGTGPTEFF	TGCGCCAGCAGCGCCGACCCCGGTACAGGCCCAACGGAGTTCTTC
once	NA	TRBV19	TRBJ2-4	15	CASTSGGTAKNIQYF	TGTGCCAGTACCTCAGGAGGGACAGCCAAAAACATTCAGTACTTC
NA	TRBD1	TRBV7-3	TRBJ1-2	16	CASSTLGGQGGYGYTF	TGTGCCAGCAGTACCCTGGGGGGACAGGGGGGCTATGGCTACACCTTC
NA	NA	TRBV14	TRBJ2-4	17	CASSQDTRVLAKNIQYF	TGTGCCAGCAGCCAAGATACTCGCGTTTTAGCCAAAAACATTCAGTACTTC
NA	NA	TRBV5-1	TRBJ1-6	12	CASSTENSPLHF	TGCGCCAGCAGTACAGAGAATTCACCCCTCCACTTT
once	NA	TRBV6-1	TRBJ1-2	12	CASSEMSHGYTF	TGTGCCAGCAGTGAAATGTCTCATGGCTACACCTTC
NA	TRBD1	TRBV18	TRBJ2-1	15	CASSPSRDTGGEQFF	TGTGCCAGCTCTCCGTCCCGGGACACAGGGGGCGAGCAGTTCTTC
NA	NA	TRBV20-1	TRBJ1-1	11	CSARGGREAFF	TGCAGTGCTAGAGGGGGCCGAGAAGCTTTCTTT
NA	NA	TRBV3-1/TRBV3-2	TRBJ1-4	12	CASSQRGEKLFF	TGTGCCAGCAGCCAGAGAGGAGAAAAACTGTTTTTT
NA	NA	TRBV2	TRBJ1-4	15	CASSEFVYRGEKLFF	TGTGCCAGCAGTGAGTTTGTTTATAGGGGTGAAAAACTGTTTTTT
NA	NA	TRBV7-2	TRBJ2-7	14	CASAAGAHSYEQYF	TGTGCCAGCGCGGCAGGGGCCCACTCCTACGAGCAGTACTTC
NA	TRBD2	TRBV4-1	TRBJ2-2	18	CASSRDSSGGAGTGELFF	TGCGCCAGCAGCCGAGACAGTAGCGGGGGGGCAGGCACCGGGGAGCTGTTTTTT
once	NA	TRBV7-9	TRBJ2-7	11	CASSPFNEQYF	TGTGCCAGCAGCCCGTTTAACGAGCAGTACTTC
NA	NA	TRBV28	TRBJ2-5	11	CASSWGEAQYF	TGTGCCAGCAGCTGGGGAGAGGCCCAGTACTTC
NA	NA	TRBV12-3/TRBV12-4	TRBJ2-1	12	CASRGREYEQFF	TGTGCCAGCAGGGGTCGGGAGTATGAGCAGTTCTTC
NA	NA	TRBV23-1	TRBJ2-1	17	CASSQSHGVVAQGEQFF	TGCGCCAGCAGTCAATCCCACGGAGTTGTGGCTCAGGGTGAGCAGTTCTTC
NA	TRBD1	TRBV5-1	TRBJ2-4	13	CASSTGQGYIQYF	TGCGCCAGCAGCACGGGACAGGGCTACATTCAGTACTTC
NA	NA	TRBV11-2	TRBJ1-2	12	CASRIRVDGYTF	TGTGCCAGCAGAATACGGGTGGATGGCTACACCTTC
NA	TRBD1	TRBV5-4	TRBJ2-7	15	CASREGQGPSYEQYF	TGTGCCAGCAGAGAAGGACAGGGCCCAAGCTACGAGCAGTACTTC
NA	NA	TRBV12-3/TRBV12-4	TRBJ1-3	10	CASSGNTIYF	TGTGCTAGCTCTGGAAACACCATATATTTT
NA	NA	TRBV6-5	TRBJ2-5	15	CASSYSGLRGETQYF	TGTGCCAGCAGTTACTCGGGGCTCCGGGGGGAGACCCAGTACTTC
NA	TRBD1	TRBV2	TRBJ1-1	13	CASSLGQEREAFF	TGTGCCAGCAGCCTAGGACAGGAGAGAGAAGCTTTCTTT
NA	NA	TRBV3-1/TRBV3-2	TRBJ1-4	14	CASSQTGRFEKLFF	TGTGCCAGCAGCCAAACAGGGCGGTTTGAAAAACTGTTTTTT
NA	NA	TRBV19	TRBJ2-5	15	CASSVFLTGYETQYF	TGTGCCAGTAGTGTCTTCCTAACAGGGTACGAGACCCAGTACTTC
NA	NA	TRBV9	TRBJ2-3	16	CASSQTLNGATDTQYF	TGTGCCAGCAGCCAAACTTTAAATGGGGCCACAGATACGCAGTATTTT
once	TRBD2	TRBV7-8	TRBJ2-3	16	CASSPRTSGPPDTQYF	TGTGCCAGCAGCCCACGGACTAGCGGGCCCCCGGATACGCAGTATTTT
NA	TRBD1	TRBV7-9	TRBJ1-2	12	CASSFGTGVLSF	TGTGCCAGCAGCTTTGGGACAGGGGTCCTCTCCTTC
NA	NA	TRBV6-5	TRBJ1-4	12	CATKGQDEKLFF	TGTGCCACAAAGGGACAAGATGAAAAACTGTTTTTT
NA	TRBD2	TRBV27	TRBJ2-2	20	CASSLWSARLAGEGTGELFF	TGTGCCAGCAGTTTATGGTCCGCACGACTAGCGGGAGAGGGGACCGGGGAGCTGTTTTTT
once	TRBD2	TRBV12-3/TRBV12-4	TRBJ2-1	13	CASSWEGPGREFF	TGTGCCAGCAGTTGGGAGGGGCCGGGACGGGAGTTCTTC
NA	TRBD1	TRBV24-1	TRBJ2-5	16	CATSDDTGAHILAQYF	TGTGCCACCAGTGATGACACAGGGGCCCACATATTGGCCCAGTACTTC
NA	TRBD1	TRBV9	TRBJ1-2	16	CASGASGTENNYGYTF	TGTGCCAGCGGTGCTTCCGGGACAGAGAATAACTATGGCTACACCTTC
NA	NA	TRBV19	TRBJ2-1	15	CASSEALGSYNEQFF	TGTGCCAGTAGTGAAGCACTAGGATCCTACAATGAGCAGTTCTTC
NA	NA	TRBV6-5	TRBJ2-7	15	CASSYGADSTYEQYF	TGTGCCAGCAGTTACGGGGCTGACAGCACCTATGAGCAGTACTTC
NA	TRBD1	TRBV19	TRBJ2-7	15	CASSTAGTGAYEQYF	TGTGCCAGTAGTACAGCCGGGACAGGGGCCTACGAGCAGTACTTC
NA	NA	TRBV10-3	TRBJ1-3	16	CAIGSDSLHSGNTIYF	TGTGCCATCGGTTCGGACAGCCTACACTCTGGAAACACCATATATTTT
NA	TRBD1	TRBV19	TRBJ1-2	15	CASIGTNRGPRGYTF	TGTGCCAGTATTGGCACCAACAGGGGGCCGCGCGGCTACACCTTC
few	TRBD1	TRBV7-8	TRBJ1-2	12	CASSSTGVGYTF	TGTGCCAGCAGCTCGACAGGGGTCGGCTACACCTTC
NA	NA	TRBV11-2	TRBJ2-7	12	CASSFIRGEQYF	TGTGCCAGCAGCTTCATCAGGGGCGAGCAGTACTTC
NA	NA	TRBV4-1	TRBJ2-1	17	CASSQAPRADFGNEQFF	TGCGCCAGCAGCCAAGCCCCTAGAGCGGACTTTGGAAATGAGCAGTTCTTC
many	NA	TRBV10-3	TRBJ1-5	14	CAISPAGRGQPQHF	TGTGCCATCAGCCCCGCGGGGCGCGGTCAGCCCCAGCATTTT
NA	NA	TRBV5-1	TRBJ2-4	16	CASSLGDGGGKNIQYF	TGCGCCAGCAGCTTGGGTGACGGGGGAGGCAAAAACATTCAGTACTTC